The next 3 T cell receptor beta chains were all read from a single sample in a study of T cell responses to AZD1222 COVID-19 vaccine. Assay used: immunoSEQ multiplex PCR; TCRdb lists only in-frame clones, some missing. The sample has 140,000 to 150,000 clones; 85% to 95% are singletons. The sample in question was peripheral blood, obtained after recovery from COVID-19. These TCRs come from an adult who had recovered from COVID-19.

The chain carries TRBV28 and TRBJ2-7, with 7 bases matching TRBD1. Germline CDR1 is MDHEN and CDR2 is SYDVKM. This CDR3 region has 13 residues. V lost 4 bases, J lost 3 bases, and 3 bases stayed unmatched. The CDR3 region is CASSYNRGYEQYF. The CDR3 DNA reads TGTGCCAGCAGTTATAACAGGGGCTACGAGCAGTACTTC.

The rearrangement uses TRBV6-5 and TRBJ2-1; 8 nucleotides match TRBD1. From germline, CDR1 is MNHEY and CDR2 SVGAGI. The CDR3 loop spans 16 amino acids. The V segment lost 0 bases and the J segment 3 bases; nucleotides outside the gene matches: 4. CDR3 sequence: CASSYSRTGLYNEQFF. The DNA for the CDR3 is TGTGCCAGCAGTTACTCAAGGACAGGGCTCTACAATGAGCAGTTCTTC.

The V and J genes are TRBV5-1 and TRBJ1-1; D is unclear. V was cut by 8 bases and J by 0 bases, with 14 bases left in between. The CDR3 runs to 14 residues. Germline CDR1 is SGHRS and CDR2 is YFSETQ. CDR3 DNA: TGCGCCAGAAATGTGACGACCCTGAACACTGAAGCTTTCTTT. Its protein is CARNVTTLNTEAFF.